This T cell receptor (beta chain) was retrieved from a study of blood T cell repertoires in COVID-19. The assay was immunoSEQ multiplex PCR, and TCRdb's table has in-frame clones only and misses some. The table includes approximately 200,000 clones, around 90% detected once. J lost 2 bases, V lost 5 bases, and 12 bases had no gene match. The germline V gene encodes CDR1 SEHNR and CDR2 FQNEAQ (reference sequence). This CDR3 is 16 amino acids long. Material for sequencing was PBMCs or T cells enriched from blood (not recorded which). The clonotype originates from a man aged 30 to 45 who had recovered from COVID-19. The chain carries TRBV7-9 and TRBJ2-7; 7 bases match TRBD1. Here the CDR3 DNA reads TGTGCCAGCAGCCCCGAGGGGGCAGGGTCCACCTACGAGCAGTACTTC. Protein: CASSPEGAGSTYEQYF.